The rows below give T cell receptor beta chains drawn from one sample of a study of blood T cell repertoires in COVID-19. Method: immunoSEQ multiplex PCR; TCRdb's copy keeps in-frame clones and lacks some. The sample has 150,000 to 200,000 clones; approximately 88% are singletons. The sample was PBMCs or T cells enriched from blood (not recorded which). All receptors come from a man between 70 and 80 years old who had been exposed to COVID-19. CDR3s include the opening cysteine and the closing phenylalanine or tryptophan. D genes are given only for firm matches. Size is stated for part of the rows, as once, few or many counts, or as a class when the clone is expanded.

V	size	D	J	CDR3	DNA
TRBV19	few	TRBD1	TRBJ2-2	CASRQGDSNTGELFF	TGTGCCAGTAGGCAGGGGGACAGTAACACCGGGGAGCTGTTTTTT
TRBV12-3/TRBV12-4	-	-	TRBJ2-7	CASSLETGNEQYF	TGTGCCAGCAGTTTAGAAACGGGGAACGAGCAGTACTTC
TRBV7-6	-	-	TRBJ1-3	CASILGTAAGTIYF	TGTGCCAGCATCCTCGGGACTGCGGCGGGCACCATATATTTT
TRBV7-9	-	TRBD1	TRBJ1-5	CASSLGGGGRGNQPQHF	TGTGCCAGCAGCTTAGGAGGAGGGGGCCGGGGCAATCAGCCCCAGCATTTT
TRBV5-1	-	TRBD1	TRBJ2-7	CASSPGQGAYEQYF	TGCGCCAGCAGCCCGGGACAGGGAGCCTACGAGCAGTACTTC
TRBV4-2	once	-	TRBJ1-5	CASSQEIMNQPQHF	TGTGCCAGCAGCCAAGAAATAATGAATCAGCCCCAGCATTTT
TRBV5-1	-	-	TRBJ2-3	CASRVDWTGSGAQYF	TGCGCCAGCAGGGTAGACTGGACGGGGTCGGGGGCGCAGTATTTT
TRBV4-3	-	-	TRBJ2-7	CASSQSLTPTYEQYF	TGCGCCAGCAGCCAAAGTCTCACCCCTACCTACGAGCAGTACTTC
TRBV19	-	-	TRBJ1-1	CASSLTGTRNTEAFF	TGTGCCAGTAGTCTCACCGGGACAAGAAACACTGAAGCTTTCTTT
TRBV7-2	-	TRBD1	TRBJ2-1	CASSFAGTGLYNEQFF	TGTGCCAGCAGCTTCGCCGGGACAGGTCTATACAATGAGCAGTTCTTC
TRBV28	-	TRBD2	TRBJ2-2	CASSEGTSYTGELFF	TGTGCCAGCAGCGAAGGGACTAGCTACACCGGGGAGCTGTTTTTT
TRBV5-1	-	TRBD2	TRBJ2-1	CASSLELAGANEQFF	TGCGCCAGCAGCTTGGAGCTAGCGGGAGCCAATGAGCAGTTCTTC
TRBV5-1	-	TRBD1	TRBJ2-3	CASSRDSYTDTQYF	TGCGCCAGCAGCCGGGACAGTTACACAGATACGCAGTATTTT
TRBV2	-	-	TRBJ1-1	CASSVQGPLNTEAFF	TGTGCCAGCAGTGTACAGGGACCACTGAACACTGAAGCTTTCTTT
TRBV18	-	TRBD1	TRBJ2-1	CASSPGTGELNEQFF	TGTGCCAGCTCTCCCGGGACAGGGGAATTGAATGAGCAGTTCTTC
TRBV27	-	-	TRBJ1-4	CASSLSNNEKLFF	TGTGCCAGCAGTTTATCTAATAATGAAAAACTGTTTTTT
TRBV7-9	once	-	TRBJ2-7	CASTNMGRRGEQYF	TGTGCCAGCACCAATATGGGCCGGCGGGGCGAGCAGTACTTC
TRBV6-5	-	TRBD1	TRBJ1-5	CASRTGTGSNQPQHF	TGTGCCAGCAGGACCGGGACAGGGAGCAATCAGCCCCAGCATTTT
TRBV11-2	-	-	TRBJ1-1	CASSLTLSTEAFF	TGTGCCAGCAGCCTCACTTTAAGCACTGAAGCTTTCTTT
TRBV18	-	TRBD1	TRBJ1-2	CASSPPEDRDRYTF	TGTGCCAGCTCACCACCGGAGGACAGGGACCGCTACACCTTC
TRBV7-2	-	-	TRBJ1-5	CASSLGQNSNQPQHF	TGTGCCAGCAGCTTAGGACAGAATAGCAATCAGCCCCAGCATTTT
TRBV5-1	-	-	TRBJ2-5	CASSSAGEETQYF	TGCGCCAGCAGCTCGGCAGGGGAAGAGACCCAGTACTTC
TRBV7-2	-	TRBD1	TRBJ1-3	CASSLAKGGRNTIYF	TGTGCCAGCAGCTTAGCCAAAGGGGGCAGAAACACCATATATTTT
TRBV2	once	-	TRBJ2-7	CASSVQGINEQYF	TGTGCCAGCAGTGTTCAGGGGATCAACGAGCAGTACTTC
TRBV7-2	-	TRBD1	TRBJ2-1	CASSLEGQGVNEQFF	TGTGCCAGCAGCTTAGAGGGACAGGGTGTCAATGAGCAGTTCTTC
TRBV7-8	-	TRBD2	TRBJ2-7	CASSLARLAGAYEQYF	TGTGCCAGCAGCTTAGCCAGACTAGCGGGAGCCTACGAGCAGTACTTC